This is a list of T cell receptor beta chains from one sample in a study of regulatory T cells in long-lasting Graves disease. TCRdb re-called the multiplex PCR reads with MiXCR, one entry per CDR3 protein. The sample holds about 470,000 distinct CDR3 sequences, about 15% seen once. In addition, the sample was reused for a study of T cells in Graves' hyperthyroidism and ophthalmopathy.

This specimen was peripheral blood mononuclear cells (PBMCs), taken at new diagnosis, from a patient treated with antithyroid drugs. The receptors originated from a woman aged 25 to 39 with Graves disease. The CDR3 runs from the conserved cysteine through the conserved F or W. D genes are given only for firm matches. Rows may omit the clone size; those that give it use once, few, many or a size class.

clone size: few
J gene: TRBJ2-2
D gene: NA
V gene: TRBV6-2/TRBV6-3
CDR3 protein: CASSYAAGNTGELFF
CDR3 DNA: TGTGCCAGCAGTTACGCCGCGGGGAACACCGGGGAGCTGTTTTTT

clone size: few
J gene: TRBJ1-2
D gene: TRBD1
V gene: TRBV5-1
CDR3 protein: CASSRDSDLYGYTF
CDR3 DNA: TGCGCCAGCAGCAGGGACAGCGACCTCTATGGCTACACCTTC

clone size: few
J gene: TRBJ2-5
D gene: TRBD1
V gene: TRBV3-1
CDR3 protein: CASSQRDRGLLETQYF
CDR3 DNA: TGTGCCAGCAGCCAGAGGGACAGGGGTCTTCTCGAGACCCAGTACTTC

clone size: many
J gene: TRBJ1-1
D gene: NA
V gene: TRBV20-1
CDR3 protein: CSARDYLALTEAFF
CDR3 DNA: TGCAGTGCTAGAGATTACCTCGCGCTAACTGAAGCTTTCTTT

clone size: few
J gene: TRBJ2-2
D gene: NA
V gene: TRBV2
CDR3 protein: CASNPQGKTTGELFF
CDR3 DNA: TGTGCCAGCAATCCCCAGGGGAAGACGACCGGGGAGCTGTTTTTT

clone size: NA
J gene: TRBJ2-1
D gene: NA
V gene: TRBV7-9
CDR3 protein: CASSSAIAWQEQFF
CDR3 DNA: TGTGCCAGCAGCTCTGCAATAGCATGGCAGGAGCAGTTCTTC

clone size: many
J gene: TRBJ2-7
D gene: NA
V gene: TRBV7-9
CDR3 protein: CASTDEGDEQYF
CDR3 DNA: TGTGCCAGCACGGACGAGGGGGACGAGCAGTACTTC

clone size: many
J gene: TRBJ2-1
D gene: NA
V gene: TRBV20-1
CDR3 protein: CSAPGGKGSYNEQFF
CDR3 DNA: TGCAGTGCTCCAGGGGGGAAGGGCTCCTACAATGAGCAGTTCTTC

clone size: NA
J gene: TRBJ1-4
D gene: NA
V gene: TRBV6-2/TRBV6-3
CDR3 protein: CASSYGGFGTNEKLVF
CDR3 DNA: TGTGCCAGCAGTTACGGGGGCTTTGGGACTAATGAAAAACTGGTTTTT

clone size: few
J gene: TRBJ1-1
D gene: NA
V gene: TRBV5-6
CDR3 protein: CASTFRGGDEAFF
CDR3 DNA: TGTGCCAGCACGTTTCGGGGGGGGGATGAAGCTTTCTTT

clone size: many
J gene: TRBJ1-2
D gene: TRBD1
V gene: TRBV2
CDR3 protein: CASRGSGTGNYGYTF
CDR3 DNA: TGTGCCAGCAGGGGGTCCGGGACAGGAAACTATGGCTACACCTTC

clone size: many
J gene: TRBJ2-7
D gene: NA
V gene: TRBV28
CDR3 protein: CASKGGYEQYF
CDR3 DNA: TGTGCCAGCAAAGGGGGATACGAGCAGTACTTC

clone size: many
J gene: TRBJ1-1
D gene: NA
V gene: TRBV30
CDR3 protein: CAWCTGLNTEAFF
CDR3 DNA: TGTGCCTGGTGTACAGGTTTGAACACTGAAGCTTTCTTT

clone size: few
J gene: TRBJ1-5
D gene: TRBD1
V gene: TRBV30
CDR3 protein: CAWGARQGNNQPQHF
CDR3 DNA: TGTGCCTGGGGGGCCCGACAGGGAAACAATCAGCCCCAGCATTTT

clone size: many
J gene: TRBJ2-5
D gene: NA
V gene: TRBV6-1
CDR3 protein: CASSLSDGFQETQYF
CDR3 DNA: TGTGCCAGCAGCCTGAGCGACGGCTTCCAAGAGACCCAGTACTTC

clone size: many
J gene: TRBJ2-7
D gene: TRBD2
V gene: TRBV6-5
CDR3 protein: CASSYAAGVAYEQYF
CDR3 DNA: TGTGCCAGCAGTTACGCGGCGGGAGTCGCCTACGAGCAGTACTTC

clone size: many
J gene: TRBJ1-2
D gene: NA
V gene: TRBV29-1
CDR3 protein: CSVEERGALPGYTF
CDR3 DNA: TGCAGCGTTGAAGAACGGGGGGCGCTGCCTGGCTACACCTTC

clone size: many
J gene: TRBJ1-5
D gene: TRBD1
V gene: TRBV12-3/TRBV12-4
CDR3 protein: CASSPYSGQGIQPQHF
CDR3 DNA: TGTGCCAGCAGTCCCTACTCGGGACAGGGGATCCAGCCCCAGCATTTT

clone size: many
J gene: TRBJ2-7
D gene: TRBD1
V gene: TRBV25-1
CDR3 protein: CASSDNRGYEQYF
CDR3 DNA: TGTGCCAGCAGTGATAACAGGGGTTACGAGCAGTACTTC

clone size: NA
J gene: TRBJ2-3
D gene: NA
V gene: TRBV14
CDR3 protein: CASSPPPGSATDTQYF
CDR3 DNA: TGTGCCAGCAGCCCTCCCCCGGGGAGCGCCACAGATACGCAGTATTTT

clone size: few
J gene: TRBJ2-1
D gene: NA
V gene: TRBV9
CDR3 protein: CASSVVPGANEQFF
CDR3 DNA: TGTGCCAGCAGCGTAGTCCCTGGAGCGAATGAGCAGTTCTTC

clone size: NA
J gene: TRBJ2-1
D gene: TRBD2
V gene: TRBV20-1
CDR3 protein: CSAGTSVEQFF
CDR3 DNA: TGCAGTGCTGGGACTAGCGTTGAGCAGTTCTTC

clone size: many
J gene: TRBJ2-7
D gene: NA
V gene: TRBV20-1
CDR3 protein: CSARDHPGAVYEQYF
CDR3 DNA: TGCAGTGCTAGAGATCATCCGGGGGCGGTCTACGAGCAGTACTTC

clone size: many
J gene: TRBJ2-7
D gene: NA
V gene: TRBV27
CDR3 protein: CASSLSLGRPGYEQYF
CDR3 DNA: TGTGCCAGCAGTTTATCGCTTGGACGCCCGGGCTACGAGCAGTACTTC

clone size: many
J gene: TRBJ1-2
D gene: TRBD1
V gene: TRBV9
CDR3 protein: CASSVVDRGSGYGYTF
CDR3 DNA: TGTGCCAGCAGCGTAGTGGACAGGGGTTCAGGCTATGGCTACACCTTC

clone size: NA
J gene: TRBJ2-3
D gene: TRBD2
V gene: TRBV20-1
CDR3 protein: CSAGKEGLASQYF
CDR3 DNA: TGCAGTGCTGGAAAAGAGGGACTAGCGTCGCAGTATTTT

clone size: NA
J gene: TRBJ1-1
D gene: TRBD1
V gene: TRBV6-4
CDR3 protein: CASSKEQGGFVAFF
CDR3 DNA: TGTGCCAGCAGTAAGGAACAGGGGGGATTTGTGGCTTTCTTT

clone size: many
J gene: TRBJ2-5
D gene: TRBD2
V gene: TRBV12-3/TRBV12-4
CDR3 protein: CASSGAGEETQYF
CDR3 DNA: TGTGCCAGCTCTGGGGCGGGAGAAGAGACCCAGTACTTC

clone size: many
J gene: TRBJ2-3
D gene: NA
V gene: TRBV3-1
CDR3 protein: CASSQAASDTQYF
CDR3 DNA: TGTGCCAGCAGCCAAGCGGCTAGCGATACGCAGTATTTT

clone size: few
J gene: TRBJ2-1
D gene: NA
V gene: TRBV4-1
CDR3 protein: CASSLGLSEVQFF
CDR3 DNA: TGCGCCAGCAGCTTAGGACTGAGTGAGGTGCAGTTCTTC

clone size: few
J gene: TRBJ2-1
D gene: NA
V gene: TRBV12-3/TRBV12-4
CDR3 protein: CASSLSEGIDNEQFF
CDR3 DNA: TGTGCCAGCAGTTTATCGGAGGGGATCGACAATGAGCAGTTCTTC

clone size: NA
J gene: TRBJ1-5
D gene: NA
V gene: TRBV3-1
CDR3 protein: CASSLVMGSNQPQHF
CDR3 DNA: TGTGCCAGCAGCCTGGTTATGGGTAGCAATCAGCCCCAGCATTTT

clone size: NA
J gene: TRBJ2-3
D gene: TRBD2
V gene: TRBV30
CDR3 protein: CAWGVLGRTDTQYF
CDR3 DNA: TGTGCCTGGGGTGTACTCGGGAGGACGGATACGCAGTATTTT

clone size: many
J gene: TRBJ2-1
D gene: NA
V gene: TRBV29-1
CDR3 protein: CSVEEYGVYNEQFF
CDR3 DNA: TGCAGCGTTGAAGAGTACGGCGTCTACAATGAGCAGTTCTTC

clone size: NA
J gene: TRBJ1-1
D gene: NA
V gene: TRBV29-1
CDR3 protein: CSASRGPEDTEAFF
CDR3 DNA: TGCAGCGCCTCTCGGGGTCCCGAGGACACTGAAGCTTTCTTT

clone size: many
J gene: TRBJ2-7
D gene: NA
V gene: TRBV28
CDR3 protein: CASSLQGRNEQYF
CDR3 DNA: TGTGCCAGCAGTTTACAAGGGAGGAACGAGCAGTACTTC

clone size: many
J gene: TRBJ2-7
D gene: NA
V gene: TRBV18
CDR3 protein: CASSPPSSYEQYF
CDR3 DNA: TGTGCCAGCTCACCACCGAGCTCCTACGAGCAGTACTTC

clone size: many
J gene: TRBJ2-3
D gene: TRBD2
V gene: TRBV12-3/TRBV12-4
CDR3 protein: CASSPIGGRVSTDTQYF
CDR3 DNA: TGTGCCAGCAGCCCTATCGGCGGGAGGGTTAGCACAGATACGCAGTATTTT

clone size: NA
J gene: TRBJ2-1
D gene: TRBD2
V gene: TRBV20-1
CDR3 protein: CSARGGTSGSNEQFF
CDR3 DNA: TGCAGTGCTAGAGGGGGGACTAGCGGGAGTAATGAGCAGTTCTTC

clone size: few
J gene: TRBJ2-1
D gene: NA
V gene: TRBV6-4
CDR3 protein: CASSSLVPPEQFF
CDR3 DNA: TGTGCCAGCAGTTCACTAGTCCCGCCTGAGCAGTTCTTC

clone size: many
J gene: TRBJ2-2
D gene: NA
V gene: TRBV18
CDR3 protein: CASFTAEGLRTGELFF
CDR3 DNA: TGTGCCAGCTTCACCGCGGAGGGCCTACGAACCGGGGAGCTGTTTTTT

clone size: NA
J gene: TRBJ2-7
D gene: NA
V gene: TRBV19
CDR3 protein: CASRRTAAYEQYF
CDR3 DNA: TGTGCCAGTAGGCGAACAGCGGCCTACGAGCAGTACTTC

clone size: many
J gene: TRBJ2-1
D gene: TRBD1
V gene: TRBV28
CDR3 protein: CASSSPGQGRDNEQFF
CDR3 DNA: TGTGCCAGCAGTTCCCCCGGACAGGGTAGGGACAATGAGCAGTTCTTC

clone size: many
J gene: TRBJ2-2
D gene: TRBD1
V gene: TRBV6-1
CDR3 protein: CASSTTGDTGELFF
CDR3 DNA: TGTGCCAGCAGTACTACAGGGGACACCGGGGAGCTGTTTTTT

clone size: few
J gene: TRBJ2-1
D gene: NA
V gene: TRBV19
CDR3 protein: CASSIEGTRQFF
CDR3 DNA: TGTGCCAGTAGTATCGAGGGCACCCGGCAGTTCTTC

clone size: few
J gene: TRBJ2-1
D gene: NA
V gene: TRBV5-6
CDR3 protein: CASSLASGAEYNEQFF
CDR3 DNA: TGTGCCAGCAGCTTGGCCTCGGGCGCGGAATACAATGAGCAGTTCTTC

clone size: NA
J gene: TRBJ1-2
D gene: NA
V gene: TRBV6-5
CDR3 protein: CASSFKATTHYGYTF
CDR3 DNA: TGTGCCAGCAGTTTTAAGGCCACAACCCACTATGGCTACACCTTC

clone size: many
J gene: TRBJ2-3
D gene: TRBD1
V gene: TRBV7-9
CDR3 protein: CASSRSGGGGTDTQYF
CDR3 DNA: TGTGCCAGCAGCAGATCAGGGGGCGGAGGAACAGATACGCAGTATTTT

clone size: few
J gene: TRBJ1-2
D gene: NA
V gene: TRBV27
CDR3 protein: CASSFGLNYGYTF
CDR3 DNA: TGTGCCAGCAGTTTCGGGCTGAACTATGGCTACACCTTC

clone size: many
J gene: TRBJ2-1
D gene: NA
V gene: TRBV29-1
CDR3 protein: CSVYLTASSYNEQFF
CDR3 DNA: TGCAGCGTGTACCTGACCGCGAGCTCCTACAATGAGCAGTTCTTC

clone size: many
J gene: TRBJ2-3
D gene: NA
V gene: TRBV3-1
CDR3 protein: CASSQDRGVGDTQYF
CDR3 DNA: TGTGCCAGCAGCCAAGACAGGGGAGTAGGAGATACGCAGTATTTT

clone size: NA
J gene: TRBJ2-3
D gene: TRBD1
V gene: TRBV6-2/TRBV6-3
CDR3 protein: CASSGGTGPTDTLYF
CDR3 DNA: TGTGCCAGCAGTGGTGGGACAGGGCCAACAGATACGCTGTATTTT

clone size: NA
J gene: TRBJ1-1
D gene: NA
V gene: TRBV27
CDR3 protein: CASSLYGTGTTEAFF
CDR3 DNA: TGTGCCAGCAGTTTATACGGGACGGGGACCACTGAAGCTTTCTTT